The 2 T cell receptor beta chains below come from one sample, sequenced in a study of T-cell reconstitution after alpha-beta-depleted transplantation in children. Library preparation (for TCRbeta) was performed with unique molecular identifiers. TCRdb processed the PCR reads anew with MiXCR; each CDR3 protein has one entry. The repertoire holds about 230,000 distinct CDR3 sequences, with approximately 9.5% as singletons. The sample here was PBMCs from the stem cell graft donor, taken from the stem cell graft. The receptor source for this set is a human donor who donated a stem cell graft to a child with acute lymphoblastic leukemia.

This clonotype was counted a few times. This chain uses TRBV12-3 or TRBV12-4 with TRBJ2-2; maybe TRBD2 (6 bases). V lost 7 bases and J 5 bases, leaving 14 bases between the germline ends. The CDR3 extends over 14 amino acids. Written as DNA, the CDR3 is TGTGCCAGCAAGATAGTTGCGGGAACCGGGGAGCTGTTTTTT. Residues: CASKIVAGTGELFF.

This clonotype was counted at least ten times. The J gene is TRBJ1-5, the V gene TRBV12-3 or TRBV12-4, with no clear D. The CDR3 consists of 16 residues. The germline V and J ends were trimmed by 4 bases and 1 base, with 14 bases remaining between them. The CDR3 loop is CASSSGPGTSNQPQHF. The CDR3 nucleotides read TGTGCCAGCAGTTCTGGACCCGGTACAAGCAATCAGCCCCAGCATTTT.